These 25 T cell receptor beta chains came from one sample sequenced in a study of cytomegalovirus exposure and HLA in healthy donors. Measured with immunoSEQ multiplex PCR; TCRdb has only the in-frame clones, and not every one. The table lists 150,000 to 170,000 clones, roughly 84% of them singletons, with roughly 1.9% in the top ten. The sequenced sample was PBMCs. Receptors were obtained from a human donor in good health.

The chain carries TRBV28 and TRBJ1-5, with 9 bases aligning to TRBD1. J was trimmed by 4 bases and V by 2 bases; bases with no gene match: 3. The germline V gene encodes CDR1 MDHEN and CDR2 SYDVKM. This CDR3 comprises 15 residues. The CDR3 bases are TGTGCCAGCAGTTTAGGACAGGGGACGAATCAGCCCCAGCATTTT. This translates into CASSLGQGTNQPQHF.

The chain uses TRBV15 and TRBJ2-3, with 7 bases identical to TRBD2. The CDR3 consists of 16 residues. CDR1 LNHNV and CDR2 YYDKDF come from the germline V gene (reference sequence). V shed 0 bases and J 0 bases; nucleotides not matched to a gene: 3. CDR3 sequence reads: CATSRDGGGSTDTQYF. DNA for the CDR3: TGTGCCACCAGCAGAGATGGGGGGGGTAGCACAGATACGCAGTATTTT.

The chain joins TRBV18 to TRBJ1-2, with D possibly matching TRBD1 (5 bases). The CDR3 contains 17 residues. CDR1 and CDR2 (germline): KGHSH, LQKENI. Trimming removed 3 bases at V and 4 bases at J, with 21 bases between. In DNA, the CDR3 is TGTGCCAGCTCACCGCGGAGGGATTGGGAGGGGACCTATGGCTACACCTTC. Protein: CASSPRRDWEGTYGYTF.

The chain links TRBV28 to TRBJ1-1; TRBD1 aligns across 9 bases. The V gene end was trimmed by 6 bases and the J gene end by 3 bases; junction bases not matched to a gene: 8. The CDR3 loop spans 15 amino acids. Germline-derived CDR1 and CDR2 are MDHEN and SYDVKM. The CDR3 sequence is CASRLTGGAYTEAFF. The CDR3 DNA sequence: TGTGCCAGCAGGCTAACAGGGGGCGCGTACACTGAAGCTTTCTTT.

This clone was seen only once. J is TRBJ1-5 and V is TRBV5-1; D ambiguous. The CDR3 consists of 12 residues. The germline CDR1 and CDR2 sequences are SGHRS and YFSETQ. V lost 0 bases and J 4 bases, leaving 2 bases between the germline ends. The CDR3 reads CASSLANQPQHF. The CDR3 DNA sequence: TGCGCCAGCAGCTTGGCAAATCAGCCCCAGCATTTT.

Only a few counts were recorded for this clone. The chain joins TRBV9 to TRBJ2-3, with TRBD2 matching 8 bases. The germline CDR1 and CDR2 sequences are SGDLS and YYNGEE. This CDR3 is built from 15 residues. Losses at the gene ends were 2 bases for V and 3 bases for J; bases not matched to a gene: 5. The CDR3 nucleotides are TGTGCCAGCAGCGTTTCAGCGGGGGTTACAGATACGCAGTATTTT. Translated: CASSVSAGVTDTQYF.

This chain joins TRBV4-2 and TRBJ1-1; D might be TRBD1 (6 bases). This CDR3 contains 16 residues. With 1 base removed from V and 8 bases from J, the gap between germline ends came to 20 bases. The germline V gene has CDR1 LGHNA and CDR2 YNFKEQ. CDR3 sequence reads: CASSQGRQRGKVEAFF. CDR3 nucleotides: TGTGCCAGCAGCCAAGGCCGGCAAAGGGGGAAGGTGGAAGCTTTCTTT.

This chain uses TRBV4-2 with TRBJ1-3; D is undetermined. The CDR3 has 15 amino acids. Germline values: CDR1 LGHNA, CDR2 YNFKEQ. The V end lost 0 bases, the J end lost 9 bases, and 15 bases lay between the germline ends. For the CDR3, the DNA is TGTGCCAGCAGCCAAGATCTCCCAGATCAACGCACCATATATTTT. It encodes CASSQDLPDQRTIYF.

The chain recombines TRBV10-3 with TRBJ1-4; TRBD1 might be the D (6 bases). V was clipped by 10 bases and J by 7 bases, with 19 bases between them. The CDR3 length is 14 residues. The germline CDR1 and CDR2 sequences are ENHRY and SYGVKD. The CDR3: CATTGDKTAEKLFF. The CDR3 bases are TGTGCCACTACCGGGGACAAAACGGCTGAAAAACTGTTTTTT.

The chain carries TRBV28 and TRBJ2-3; D perhaps matches TRBD2 (6 bases). The CDR3 length is 18 residues. V lost 6 bases, J lost 0 bases, and 22 bases lay in between. Germline CDR1 is MDHEN and CDR2 is SYDVKM. CDR3 protein: CASRSRRGGSQSTDTQYF. The CDR3 bases are TGTGCCAGCAGGAGCCGGCGGGGCGGTTCTCAAAGCACAGATACGCAGTATTTT.

This clone is a singleton in its sample. The gene calls are TRBV27 and TRBJ2-1; possible D gene TRBD2, 5 bases. Trimming stripped 8 bases from V and 4 bases from J, with 15 bases between. The CDR3 extends over 14 amino acids. Germline values: CDR1 MNHEY, CDR2 SMNVEV (reference sequence). The CDR3 loop is CASSSEVSYNEQFF. The DNA of the CDR3 is TGTGCCAGCTCCTCGGAGGTTTCGTACAATGAGCAGTTCTTC.

CDR3 nucleotide sequence: TGCGCCAGCAGCACCACAGGGGCGCTCGAGCAGTACTTC. It codes for CASSTTGALEQYF. This chain connects TRBV5-1 to TRBJ2-7; TRBD1 matches 7 bases. The CDR3 covers 13 residues. J gave up 6 bases and V 4 bases, and 7 bases lay outside the gene matches. Germline values: CDR1 SGHRS, CDR2 YFSETQ.

A single count supports this clone. V gene TRBV25-1 combines with J gene TRBJ1-3; D is unresolved. Germline values: CDR1 MGHDK, CDR2 SYGVNS. The CDR3 contains 15 residues. The V and J ends lost 7 bases and 0 bases respectively, with 13 bases between them. The CDR3 loop is CASTEGRDSGNTIYF. The CDR3 bases are TGTGCCAGCACCGAGGGAAGGGACTCTGGAAACACCATATATTTT.

The chain links TRBV7-9 to TRBJ1-1; TRBD1 matches 7 bases. The V and J ends lost 1 base and 5 bases, in that order; junction bases with no gene match: 4. The CDR3 has 14 amino acids. Germline CDR1 and CDR2: SEHNR and FQNEAQ (reference sequence). The DNA for the CDR3 is TGTGCCAGCAGCTTAGGACAGGGCGAAACTGAAGCTTTCTTT. It translates to CASSLGQGETEAFF.

The chain uses TRBV5-1 and TRBJ2-2; D remains unclear. Germline-derived CDR1 and CDR2 are SGHRS and YFSETQ. The CDR3 covers 13 residues. Trimming removed 5 bases from V and 1 base from J, with 6 bases in between. The DNA for the CDR3 is TGCGCCAGCAGTGTACAGAACACCGGGGAGCTGTTTTTT. This codes for CASSVQNTGELFF.

This rearrangement joins TRBV5-4 to TRBJ2-2, with D possibly TRBD2 on 5 matching bases. The CDR3 has 16 amino acids. V was clipped by 4 bases and J by 3 bases, with 16 bases between them. Germline V CDR1 and CDR2: SGHNT, YYREEE (reference sequence). The CDR3 sequence is CASSIKSRRHTGELFF. Written as DNA, the CDR3 is TGTGCCAGCAGCATAAAGAGCAGGAGGCACACCGGGGAGCTGTTTTTT.

The rearrangement links TRBV5-1 to TRBJ1-2; TRBD1 matches 10 bases. CDR3 length equals 15 residues. Germline CDR1 and CDR2: SGHRS and YFSETQ. The junction had 5 bases not matched to a gene; V was cut back by 3 bases and J by 3 bases. The CDR3 bases are TGCGCCAGCAGCTCGACCGGGACAGGGGACTATGGCTACACCTTC. Residues: CASSSTGTGDYGYTF.

The V call is TRBV19, the J call TRBJ1-6; 7 nucleotides line up with TRBD1. The CDR3 is 13 residues long. Germline CDR1 reads LNHDA; CDR2 reads SQIVND (reference sequence). With 9 bases clipped from V and 4 bases from J, the junction kept 3 bases outside the gene matches. CDR3 in amino acids: CASRGDYNSPLHF. DNA of the CDR3: TGTGCCAGCAGGGGGGATTATAATTCACCCCTCCACTTT.

This chain joins TRBV5-6 and TRBJ2-7; a possible D gene is TRBD2 (6 bases). This CDR3 is 12 amino acids long. Trimming took 2 bases from V and 5 from J, leaving 8 bases between them. CDR1 and CDR2 (germline): SGHDT, YYEEEE. The CDR3 sequence is CASSFRGNEQYF. The CDR3 bases are TGTGCCAGCAGCTTCCGGGGGAACGAGCAGTACTTC.

V usage is TRBV19 and J usage is TRBJ2-7, with 9 bases fitting TRBD1. CDR3 length: 14 residues. With 4 bases clipped from V and 1 base from J, the junction kept 2 bases outside the gene matches. The V gene's germline CDR1 is LNHDA and CDR2 SQIVND (reference sequence). DNA of the CDR3: TGTGCCAGTAGTAAGACAGGGGGGTCCTACGAGCAGTACTTC. Its protein is CASSKTGGSYEQYF.

The V call is TRBV4-2, the J call TRBJ2-3; 9 nucleotides match TRBD2. V shed 0 bases and J 1 base; nucleotides not matched to a gene: 2. The CDR3 is 16 amino acids. The germline V gene has CDR1 LGHNA and CDR2 YNFKEQ. CDR3 sequence (DNA): TGTGCCAGCAGCCAAGAATGGACTAGCGGCACAGATACGCAGTATTTT. Amino acids: CASSQEWTSGTDTQYF.

The V gene is TRBV10-3, the J gene TRBJ1-5; D perhaps matches TRBD1 (6 bases). V was trimmed by 6 bases and J by 4 bases, leaving 13 bases between them. This CDR3 comprises 14 residues. Germline V gene lookup returns CDR1 ENHRY and CDR2 SYGVKD. The CDR3 loop is CAISMTGSNQPQHF. The DNA of the CDR3 is TGTGCCATCAGCATGACAGGCTCAAATCAGCCCCAGCATTTT.

The rearrangement uses TRBV28 and TRBJ2-1; 7 bases map to TRBD1. The V segment lost 10 bases and the J segment 1 base; nucleotides outside the gene matches: 13. This CDR3 spans 16 amino acids. Germline CDR1 and CDR2: MDHEN and SYDVKM. This chain's CDR3 is CATTSGTAISYNEQFF. The CDR3 region has the DNA TGTGCCACCACGTCCGGGACAGCCATTTCCTACAATGAGCAGTTCTTC.

The chain joins TRBV6-1 to TRBJ1-4; unclear D gene. CDR3 length: 14 residues. Germline values: CDR1 MNHNS, CDR2 SASEGT. Trimming took 8 bases from V and 0 from J, leaving 10 bases between them. The CDR3 spells CASRREATNEKLFF. CDR3 DNA: TGTGCCAGCCGGAGGGAGGCAACTAATGAAAAACTGTTTTTT.

This clone is a singleton in its sample. The chain combines TRBV4-3 with TRBJ1-2; D is perhaps TRBD1 (6 bases). CDR1 and CDR2 from the germline V gene are LGHNA and YSLEER. The CDR3 loop spans 15 amino acids. V lost 4 bases to trimming and J lost 2 bases, with 14 bases between them. The CDR3: CASSRGGAGNYGYTF. The CDR3 DNA reads as TGCGCCAGCAGCCGGGGGGGGGCAGGAAACTATGGCTACACCTTC.